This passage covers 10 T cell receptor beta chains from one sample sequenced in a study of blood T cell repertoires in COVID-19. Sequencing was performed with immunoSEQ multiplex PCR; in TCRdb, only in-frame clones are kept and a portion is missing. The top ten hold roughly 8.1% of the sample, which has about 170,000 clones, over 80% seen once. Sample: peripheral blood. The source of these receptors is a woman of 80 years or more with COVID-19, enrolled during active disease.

CDR3 in DNA: TGTGCCAGCAGCGGGGACAGGGCGTCCGGCAGGGCCAACGTCCTGACTTTC. It encodes CASSGDRASGRANVLTF. The V call is TRBV5-5, the J call TRBJ2-6; TRBD1 aligns across 9 bases. This CDR3 comprises 17 residues. The V gene's germline CDR1 is SGHKS and CDR2 YYEKEE (reference sequence). V lost 4 bases and J lost 5; bases outside the gene matches: 10.

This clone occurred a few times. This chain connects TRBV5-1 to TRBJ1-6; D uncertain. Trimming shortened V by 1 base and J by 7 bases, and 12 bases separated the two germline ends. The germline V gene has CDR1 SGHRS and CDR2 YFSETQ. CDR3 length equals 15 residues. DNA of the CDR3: TGCGCCAGCAGCTTGTCCGGGATAAGGAATTCACCCCTCCACTTT. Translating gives CASSLSGIRNSPLHF.

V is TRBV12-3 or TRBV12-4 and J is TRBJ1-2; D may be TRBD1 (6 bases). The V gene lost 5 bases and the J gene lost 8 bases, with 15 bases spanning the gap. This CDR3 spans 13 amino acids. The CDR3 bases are TGTGCCAGCAGTCAGAGGGGGTCGATCGGCTACACCTTC. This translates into CASSQRGSIGYTF.

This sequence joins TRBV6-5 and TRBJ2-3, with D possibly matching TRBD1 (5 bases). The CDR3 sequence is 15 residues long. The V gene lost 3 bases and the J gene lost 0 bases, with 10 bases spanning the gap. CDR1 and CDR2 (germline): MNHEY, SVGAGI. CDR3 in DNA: TGTGCCAGCAGTTATGGGGCCACCAGCACAGATACGCAGTATTTT. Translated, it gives CASSYGATSTDTQYF.

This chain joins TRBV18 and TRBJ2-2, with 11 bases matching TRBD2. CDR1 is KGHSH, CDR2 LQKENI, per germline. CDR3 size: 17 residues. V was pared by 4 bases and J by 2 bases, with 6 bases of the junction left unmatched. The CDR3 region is CASSRTSGGTNTGELFF. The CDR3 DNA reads TGTGCCAGCTCACGCACTAGCGGGGGTACCAACACCGGGGAGCTGTTTTTT.

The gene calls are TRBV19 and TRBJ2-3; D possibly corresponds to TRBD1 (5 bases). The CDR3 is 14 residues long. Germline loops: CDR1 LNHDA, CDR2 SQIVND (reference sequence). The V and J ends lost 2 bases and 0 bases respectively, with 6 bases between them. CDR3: CASSISGSTDTQYF. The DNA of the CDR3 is TGTGCCAGTAGTATATCAGGGAGCACAGATACGCAGTATTTT.

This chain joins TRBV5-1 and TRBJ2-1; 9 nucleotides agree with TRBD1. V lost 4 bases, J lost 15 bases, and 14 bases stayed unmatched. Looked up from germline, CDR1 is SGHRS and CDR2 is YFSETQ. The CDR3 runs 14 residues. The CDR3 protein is CASSVFEEGQGRFF. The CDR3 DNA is TGCGCCAGCAGCGTCTTCGAAGAAGGACAGGGGCGGTTCTTC.

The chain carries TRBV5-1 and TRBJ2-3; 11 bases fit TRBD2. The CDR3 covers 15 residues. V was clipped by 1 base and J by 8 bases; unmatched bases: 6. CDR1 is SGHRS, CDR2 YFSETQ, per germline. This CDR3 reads CASSLTSGSVGTQYF. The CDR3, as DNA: TGCGCCAGCAGCTTGACTAGCGGGAGCGTCGGTACGCAGTATTTT.

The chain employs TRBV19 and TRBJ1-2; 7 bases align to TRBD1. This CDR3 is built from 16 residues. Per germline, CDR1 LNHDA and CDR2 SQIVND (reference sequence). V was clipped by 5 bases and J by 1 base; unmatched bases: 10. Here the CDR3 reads CASSLTTGAHNYGYTF. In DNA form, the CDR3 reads TGTGCCAGTAGTCTGACCACAGGGGCTCATAACTATGGCTACACCTTC.

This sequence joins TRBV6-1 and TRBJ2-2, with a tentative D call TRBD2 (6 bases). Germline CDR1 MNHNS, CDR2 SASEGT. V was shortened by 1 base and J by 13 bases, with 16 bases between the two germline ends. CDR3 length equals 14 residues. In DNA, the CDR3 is TGTGCCAGCAGTGAAGACGTGCGGGGAATTGGGCTGTTTTTT. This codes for CASSEDVRGIGLFF.